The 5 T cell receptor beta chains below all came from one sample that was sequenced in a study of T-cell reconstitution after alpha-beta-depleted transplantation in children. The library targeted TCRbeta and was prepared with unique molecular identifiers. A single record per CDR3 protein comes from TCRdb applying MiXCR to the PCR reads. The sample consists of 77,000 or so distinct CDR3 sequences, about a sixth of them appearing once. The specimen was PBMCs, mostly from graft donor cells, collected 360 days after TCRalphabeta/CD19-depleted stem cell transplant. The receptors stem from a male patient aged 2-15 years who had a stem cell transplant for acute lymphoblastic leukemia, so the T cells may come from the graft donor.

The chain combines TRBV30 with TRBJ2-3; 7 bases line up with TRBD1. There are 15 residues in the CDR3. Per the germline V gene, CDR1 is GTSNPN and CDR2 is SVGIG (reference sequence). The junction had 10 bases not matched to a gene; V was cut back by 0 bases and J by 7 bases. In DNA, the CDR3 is TGTGCCTGGAGTGTCCGACAGGGTGGATCCCATACGCAGTATTTT. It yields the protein CAWSVRQGGSHTQYF.

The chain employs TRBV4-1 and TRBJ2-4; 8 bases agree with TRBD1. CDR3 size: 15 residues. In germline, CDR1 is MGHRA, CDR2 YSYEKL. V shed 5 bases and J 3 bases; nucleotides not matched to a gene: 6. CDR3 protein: CASSSGQVVKNIQYF. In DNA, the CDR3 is TGCGCCAGCAGCTCGGGACAGGTAGTCAAAAACATTCAGTACTTC.

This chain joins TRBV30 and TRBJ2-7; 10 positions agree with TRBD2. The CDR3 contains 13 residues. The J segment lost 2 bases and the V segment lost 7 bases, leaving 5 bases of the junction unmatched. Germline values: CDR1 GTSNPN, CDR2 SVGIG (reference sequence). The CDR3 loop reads CASGTSEAYEQYF. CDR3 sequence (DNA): TGTGCCTCCGGGACTAGCGAGGCCTACGAGCAGTACTTC. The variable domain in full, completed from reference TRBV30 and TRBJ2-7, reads SQTIHQWPATLVQPVGSPLSLECTVEGTSNPNLYWYRQAAGRGLQLLFYSVGIGQISSEVPQNLSASRPQDRQFILSSKKLLLSDSGFYLCASGTSEAYEQYFGPGTRLTVT.

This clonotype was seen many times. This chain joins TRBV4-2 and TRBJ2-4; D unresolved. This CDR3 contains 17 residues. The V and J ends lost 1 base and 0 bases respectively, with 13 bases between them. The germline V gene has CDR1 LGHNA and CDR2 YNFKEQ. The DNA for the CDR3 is TGTGCCAGCAGCCAAGTCATTGACACCTTAGCCAAAAACATTCAGTACTTC. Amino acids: CASSQVIDTLAKNIQYF.

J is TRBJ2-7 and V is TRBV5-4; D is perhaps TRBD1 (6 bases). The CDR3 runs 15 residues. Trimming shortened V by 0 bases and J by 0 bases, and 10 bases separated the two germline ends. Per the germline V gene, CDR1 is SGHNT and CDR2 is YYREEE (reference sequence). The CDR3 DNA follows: TGTGCCAGCAGCTTGGATGTAGGGGGCTCCTACGAGCAGTACTTC. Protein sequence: CASSLDVGGSYEQYF. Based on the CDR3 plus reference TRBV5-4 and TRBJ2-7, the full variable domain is ETGVTQSPTHLIKTRGQQVTLRCSSQSGHNTVSWYQQALGQGPQFIFQYYREEENGRGNFPPRFSGLQFPNYSSELNVNALELDDSALYLCASSLDVGGSYEQYFGPGTRLTVT.